A selection of T cell receptor beta chains follows, all from one sample in a study of blood T cell repertoires in COVID-19. Clones were sequenced by immunoSEQ multiplex PCR, and TCRdb holds only the in-frame ones, with some missing. The sample shows 300,000 or so clones, 85% to 90% of them seen only once. Sequencing used PBMCs or T cells enriched from blood (not recorded which). The origin of the receptors is a woman aged 18-30 years who had recovered from COVID-19. Both conserved end residues are part of each CDR3. The order of the fields is D gene, CDR3 length, clone size, J gene, V gene, CDR3 protein, CDR3 DNA. The D gene is left open where the match is weak. Some rows have no size entry. The others give once, few or many, or a class for an expanded clone.

d_gene: NA
len: 14
abundance: NA
j_gene: TRBJ2-1
v_gene: TRBV5-4
CDR3aa: CASSLEAGYNEQFF
CDR3nt: TGTGCCAGCAGCTTGGAGGCGGGGTACAATGAGCAGTTCTTC

d_gene: NA
len: 13
abundance: once
j_gene: TRBJ2-5
v_gene: TRBV5-1
CDR3aa: CASSLLQRETQYF
CDR3nt: TGCGCCAGCAGCTTGCTCCAGCGAGAGACCCAGTACTTC

d_gene: NA
len: 12
abundance: few
j_gene: TRBJ2-7
v_gene: TRBV6-6
CDR3aa: CASRTRRDEQYF
CDR3nt: TGTGCCAGCAGGACCAGGCGGGACGAGCAGTACTTC

d_gene: NA
len: 13
abundance: few
j_gene: TRBJ1-2
v_gene: TRBV11-2
CDR3aa: CASSLRAAYGYTF
CDR3nt: TGTGCCAGCAGCTTACGAGCGGCCTATGGCTACACCTTC

d_gene: NA
len: 12
abundance: NA
j_gene: TRBJ1-3
v_gene: TRBV28
CDR3aa: CASSSGPLSIYF
CDR3nt: TGTGCCAGCAGTTCGGGTCCCCTTTCCATATATTTT

d_gene: TRBD2
len: 20
abundance: NA
j_gene: TRBJ2-1
v_gene: TRBV6-1
CDR3aa: CASSAASGTSGGASYNEQFF
CDR3nt: TGTGCCAGCAGTGCCGCCTCCGGGACTAGCGGGGGGGCCTCCTACAATGAGCAGTTCTTC

d_gene: NA
len: 14
abundance: once
j_gene: TRBJ2-5
v_gene: TRBV5-4
CDR3aa: CASTTGDSQETQYF
CDR3nt: TGTGCCAGCACCACCGGTGACAGCCAAGAGACCCAGTACTTC

d_gene: NA
len: 15
abundance: NA
j_gene: TRBJ1-2
v_gene: TRBV5-1
CDR3aa: CASSSPDTGVDGYTF
CDR3nt: TGCGCCAGCAGCAGCCCGGACACGGGGGTAGATGGCTACACCTTC

d_gene: NA
len: 16
abundance: NA
j_gene: TRBJ2-3
v_gene: TRBV24-1
CDR3aa: CATSDTRGTGTDTQYF
CDR3nt: TGTGCCACCAGTGATACAAGGGGTACAGGGACAGATACGCAGTATTTT

d_gene: NA
len: 16
abundance: NA
j_gene: TRBJ1-1
v_gene: TRBV15
CDR3aa: CATSRGSEHLNTEAFF
CDR3nt: TGTGCCACCAGCAGGGGTAGCGAACACTTGAACACTGAAGCTTTCTTT

d_gene: TRBD2
len: 16
abundance: NA
j_gene: TRBJ2-7
v_gene: TRBV16
CDR3aa: CAISRGAGGWTYEQYF
CDR3nt: TGTGCTATATCGAGGGGAGCGGGAGGGTGGACCTACGAGCAGTACTTC

d_gene: TRBD2
len: 13
abundance: NA
j_gene: TRBJ2-7
v_gene: TRBV5-4
CDR3aa: CASSGGTIGEQYF
CDR3nt: TGTGCCAGCAGCGGAGGGACTATCGGCGAGCAGTACTTC

d_gene: NA
len: 13
abundance: NA
j_gene: TRBJ1-4
v_gene: TRBV5-1
CDR3aa: CASSPGWEEKLFF
CDR3nt: TGCGCCAGCAGCCCAGGGTGGGAAGAAAAACTGTTTTTT

d_gene: NA
len: 16
abundance: NA
j_gene: TRBJ1-1
v_gene: TRBV7-2
CDR3aa: CASSSYLLGGNTEAFF
CDR3nt: TGTGCCAGCAGCTCCTACCTACTCGGGGGGAACACTGAAGCTTTCTTT

d_gene: TRBD1
len: 12
abundance: NA
j_gene: TRBJ2-1
v_gene: TRBV2
CDR3aa: CATTTGFSEQFF
CDR3nt: TGTGCCACAACGACAGGGTTTAGTGAGCAGTTCTTC

d_gene: TRBD1
len: 17
abundance: NA
j_gene: TRBJ2-2
v_gene: TRBV24-1
CDR3aa: CATSDSGQGLNTGELFF
CDR3nt: TGTGCCACCAGTGATTCTGGACAGGGGCTAAACACCGGGGAGCTGTTTTTT

d_gene: TRBD1
len: 14
abundance: NA
j_gene: TRBJ1-1
v_gene: TRBV28
CDR3aa: CASSSTDRGGEAFF
CDR3nt: TGTGCCAGCAGTTCCACAGACAGGGGCGGTGAAGCTTTCTTT

d_gene: NA
len: 18
abundance: NA
j_gene: TRBJ1-2
v_gene: TRBV10-3
CDR3aa: CAISESNSLGRFTGGYTF
CDR3nt: TGTGCCATCAGTGAGTCGAATTCGTTGGGCAGGTTCACAGGTGGCTACACCTTC

d_gene: NA
len: 15
abundance: NA
j_gene: TRBJ2-1
v_gene: TRBV5-1
CDR3aa: CASSLVGLEGDEQFF
CDR3nt: TGCGCCAGCAGCTTGGTGGGTTTGGAGGGCGATGAGCAGTTCTTC

d_gene: NA
len: 16
abundance: NA
j_gene: TRBJ2-3
v_gene: TRBV18
CDR3aa: CASSRRAGSQTDTQYF
CDR3nt: TGTGCCAGCTCACGAAGAGCAGGGTCCCAAACAGATACGCAGTATTTT

d_gene: TRBD2
len: 18
abundance: NA
j_gene: TRBJ2-3
v_gene: TRBV28
CDR3aa: CASSLSPSGPESTDTQYF
CDR3nt: TGTGCCAGCAGTTTAAGTCCTAGCGGGCCGGAGAGCACAGATACGCAGTATTTT

d_gene: NA
len: 16
abundance: NA
j_gene: TRBJ2-1
v_gene: TRBV9
CDR3aa: CASSVESGLAYNEQFF
CDR3nt: TGTGCCAGCAGCGTAGAGTCAGGATTGGCCTACAATGAGCAGTTCTTC

d_gene: NA
len: 14
abundance: NA
j_gene: TRBJ1-2
v_gene: TRBV6-6
CDR3aa: CASSRDGGNYGYTF
CDR3nt: TGTGCCAGCAGCAGGGATGGAGGGAACTATGGCTACACCTTC

d_gene: NA
len: 14
abundance: NA
j_gene: TRBJ1-4
v_gene: TRBV4-1
CDR3aa: CASSQGAIEEKLFF
CDR3nt: TGCGCCAGCAGCCAAGGGGCCATTGAGGAAAAACTGTTTTTT

d_gene: TRBD1
len: 16
abundance: NA
j_gene: TRBJ1-6
v_gene: TRBV10-3
CDR3aa: CAISDRGQGARSPLHF
CDR3nt: TGTGCCATCAGTGACCGGGGACAGGGGGCTCGTTCACCCCTCCACTTT

d_gene: TRBD1
len: 15
abundance: once
j_gene: TRBJ1-2
v_gene: TRBV14
CDR3aa: CASSLVYGTAYGYTF
CDR3nt: TGTGCCAGCAGCCTAGTTTACGGGACAGCTTATGGCTACACCTTC

d_gene: NA
len: 14
abundance: many
j_gene: TRBJ2-3
v_gene: TRBV7-9
CDR3aa: CASRRTASTDTQYF
CDR3nt: TGTGCCAGCAGGCGAACAGCTAGCACAGATACGCAGTATTTT

d_gene: NA
len: 15
abundance: NA
j_gene: TRBJ2-2
v_gene: TRBV2
CDR3aa: CASSESALSTGELFF
CDR3nt: TGTGCCAGCAGTGAGAGTGCCTTGAGCACCGGGGAGCTGTTTTTT

d_gene: NA
len: 13
abundance: NA
j_gene: TRBJ1-1
v_gene: TRBV7-9
CDR3aa: CASSLQLDTEAFF
CDR3nt: TGTGCCAGCAGCCTACAGCTTGACACTGAAGCTTTCTTT

d_gene: NA
len: 13
abundance: NA
j_gene: TRBJ2-5
v_gene: TRBV18
CDR3aa: CASKGGPQETQYF
CDR3nt: TGTGCCTCTAAGGGGGGGCCCCAAGAGACCCAGTACTTC

d_gene: TRBD1
len: 15
abundance: NA
j_gene: TRBJ2-7
v_gene: TRBV5-4
CDR3aa: CASSDLGQGTHEQYF
CDR3nt: TGTGCCAGCAGCGACCTGGGACAGGGGACACACGAGCAGTACTTC

d_gene: NA
len: 13
abundance: once
j_gene: TRBJ2-7
v_gene: TRBV5-4
CDR3aa: CASSFQAAHEQYF
CDR3nt: TGTGCCAGCAGCTTCCAAGCGGCCCACGAGCAGTACTTC

d_gene: TRBD1
len: 15
abundance: NA
j_gene: TRBJ2-5
v_gene: TRBV6-1
CDR3aa: CASSEATGGQETQYF
CDR3nt: TGTGCCAGCAGTGAAGCAACAGGGGGCCAAGAGACCCAGTACTTC

d_gene: TRBD1
len: 14
abundance: NA
j_gene: TRBJ1-6
v_gene: TRBV5-1
CDR3aa: CASSWTGSDSPLHF
CDR3nt: TGCGCCAGCAGCTGGACAGGGTCGGATTCACCCCTCCACTTT

d_gene: NA
len: 14
abundance: NA
j_gene: TRBJ2-2
v_gene: TRBV29-1
CDR3aa: CSVDAGMNTGELFF
CDR3nt: TGCAGCGTTGACGCGGGAATGAACACCGGGGAGCTGTTTTTT

d_gene: NA
len: 18
abundance: NA
j_gene: TRBJ2-2
v_gene: TRBV2
CDR3aa: CASSEGFTGTSNTGELFF
CDR3nt: TGTGCCAGCAGTGAAGGCTTTACCGGGACATCGAACACCGGGGAGCTGTTTTTT

d_gene: TRBD1
len: 13
abundance: NA
j_gene: TRBJ1-5
v_gene: TRBV19
CDR3aa: CASADRVNQPQHF
CDR3nt: TGTGCCAGTGCGGACAGGGTCAATCAGCCCCAGCATTTT

d_gene: NA
len: 13
abundance: NA
j_gene: TRBJ1-4
v_gene: TRBV3-1/TRBV3-2
CDR3aa: CASSPLGGEKLFF
CDR3nt: TGTGCCAGCAGCCCCCTTGGAGGGGAAAAACTGTTTTTT

d_gene: TRBD1
len: 14
abundance: NA
j_gene: TRBJ2-1
v_gene: TRBV2
CDR3aa: CASRTGSSYNEQFF
CDR3nt: TGTGCCAGCAGGACAGGGTCGTCCTACAATGAGCAGTTCTTC

d_gene: TRBD2
len: 17
abundance: NA
j_gene: TRBJ2-2
v_gene: TRBV29-1
CDR3aa: CSVAPRAGAFAPTELFF
CDR3nt: TGCAGCGTTGCCCCTCGGGCGGGAGCATTTGCGCCGACAGAGCTGTTTTTT

d_gene: NA
len: 13
abundance: NA
j_gene: TRBJ1-1
v_gene: TRBV12-3/TRBV12-4
CDR3aa: CASRRGRYTEAFF
CDR3nt: TGTGCCAGCCGCAGGGGCAGGTACACTGAAGCTTTCTTT

d_gene: NA
len: 15
abundance: NA
j_gene: TRBJ1-1
v_gene: TRBV28
CDR3aa: CASSLRQAGNTEAFF
CDR3nt: TGTGCCAGCAGTTTAAGGCAGGCCGGCAACACTGAAGCTTTCTTT

d_gene: TRBD1
len: 15
abundance: NA
j_gene: TRBJ1-5
v_gene: TRBV6-5
CDR3aa: CASSPGQGGNQPQHF
CDR3nt: TGTGCCAGCAGTCCGGGACAGGGTGGCAATCAGCCCCAGCATTTT

d_gene: NA
len: 14
abundance: NA
j_gene: TRBJ2-3
v_gene: TRBV30
CDR3aa: CAWSVPERTATQYF
CDR3nt: TGTGCCTGGAGTGTACCGGAACGGACAGCCACGCAGTATTTT

d_gene: TRBD2
len: 17
abundance: few
j_gene: TRBJ2-3
v_gene: TRBV4-1
CDR3aa: CASSHQGLAGVEDTQYF
CDR3nt: TGCGCCAGCAGCCATCAGGGACTAGCGGGAGTGGAAGATACGCAGTATTTT

d_gene: NA
len: 15
abundance: once
j_gene: TRBJ2-5
v_gene: TRBV7-8
CDR3aa: CASSSTGNPQETQYF
CDR3nt: TGTGCCAGCAGCTCCACAGGGAACCCACAAGAGACCCAGTACTTC

d_gene: NA
len: 13
abundance: NA
j_gene: TRBJ1-2
v_gene: TRBV12-3/TRBV12-4
CDR3aa: CASSLIGQYGYTF
CDR3nt: TGTGCCAGCAGTCTAATCGGACAGTATGGCTACACCTTC

d_gene: TRBD2
len: 16
abundance: NA
j_gene: TRBJ2-2
v_gene: TRBV19
CDR3aa: CASSISGGHETGELFF
CDR3nt: TGTGCCAGTAGTATTAGCGGGGGCCATGAGACCGGGGAGCTGTTTTTT

d_gene: NA
len: 13
abundance: NA
j_gene: TRBJ1-5
v_gene: TRBV30
CDR3aa: CAWSGQVNQPQHF
CDR3nt: TGTGCCTGGAGTGGTCAGGTCAATCAGCCCCAGCATTTT

d_gene: TRBD1
len: 14
abundance: NA
j_gene: TRBJ2-3
v_gene: TRBV2
CDR3aa: CASTGTVSTDTQYF
CDR3nt: TGTGCCAGTACCGGGACAGTCAGCACAGATACGCAGTATTTT

d_gene: TRBD1
len: 14
abundance: NA
j_gene: TRBJ1-1
v_gene: TRBV19
CDR3aa: CASSTFRTGGISFF
CDR3nt: TGTGCCAGTAGTACCTTCCGGACAGGGGGCATTTCTTTCTTT

d_gene: NA
len: 17
abundance: NA
j_gene: TRBJ2-7
v_gene: TRBV18
CDR3aa: CASSPEISFQASYEQYF
CDR3nt: TGTGCCAGCTCACCAGAAATCAGCTTCCAGGCCTCCTACGAGCAGTACTTC